A selection of T cell receptor beta chains follows, all from one sample in a study of CD8 T cells in ankylosing spondylitis. TCRdb re-derived calls from the 5' RACE reads in MiXCR, one entry per CDR3 protein. The sample holds under 200,000 distinct CDR3 sequences; approximately 13% are singletons and the top ten take approximately 11%. The material sequenced was blood, either unsorted or a sorted T cell fraction (not recorded which). Receptors were obtained from a female donor with ankylosing spondylitis or in good health (not recorded which). Each CDR3 is given with its conserved first and last residue. The D gene is left open where the match is weak. The size of a clone is reported for some rows only, either as once, few or many, or as a class for expanded clones.

v_gene: TRBV6-1
j_gene: TRBJ2-7
abundance: few
d_gene: -
CDR3nt: TGTGCCAGCAGTGAACTCTCGGACAGCCGCTACGAGCAGTACTTC
CDR3aa: CASSELSDSRYEQYF

v_gene: TRBV29-1
j_gene: TRBJ1-2
abundance: many
d_gene: TRBD1
CDR3nt: TGCAGCGTGAACCGGGACAGGGGCTTCTATGGCTACACCTTC
CDR3aa: CSVNRDRGFYGYTF

v_gene: TRBV5-1
j_gene: TRBJ2-3
abundance: many
d_gene: -
CDR3nt: TGCGCCAGCAGTCGTCTAGCAGATACGCAGTATTTT
CDR3aa: CASSRLADTQYF

v_gene: TRBV12-3/TRBV12-4
j_gene: TRBJ2-7
abundance: many
d_gene: -
CDR3nt: TGTGCCAGCAGTTTAAACGACGAGCAGTACTTC
CDR3aa: CASSLNDEQYF

v_gene: TRBV5-1
j_gene: TRBJ2-7
abundance: many
d_gene: -
CDR3nt: TGCGCCAGCAGCCGATCCGGGACACCCACCTACGAGCAGTACTTC
CDR3aa: CASSRSGTPTYEQYF

v_gene: TRBV27
j_gene: TRBJ1-3
abundance: many
d_gene: -
CDR3nt: TGTGCCAGCAGTTTATCTGGGCTACGCCCTGGAAACACCATATATTTT
CDR3aa: CASSLSGLRPGNTIYF

v_gene: TRBV19
j_gene: TRBJ1-1
abundance: many
d_gene: -
CDR3nt: TGTGCCAGTAGTATAGGGACTGAAGCTTTCTTT
CDR3aa: CASSIGTEAFF

v_gene: TRBV29-1
j_gene: TRBJ2-3
abundance: many
d_gene: -
CDR3nt: TGCAGCGTTGAGGTCGGGAGATTATATACGCAGTATTTT
CDR3aa: CSVEVGRLYTQYF

v_gene: TRBV27
j_gene: TRBJ2-7
abundance: many
d_gene: TRBD2
CDR3nt: TGTGCCAGCAGTCCCTCAGGACTAGCGGGGCTCCTAGGGCAGTACTTC
CDR3aa: CASSPSGLAGLLGQYF

v_gene: TRBV19
j_gene: TRBJ1-1
abundance: many
d_gene: -
CDR3nt: TGTGCCAGTAGTTTGCAGGGAGGTGGAAACACTGAAGCTTTCTTT
CDR3aa: CASSLQGGGNTEAFF

v_gene: TRBV10-3
j_gene: TRBJ1-3
abundance: many
d_gene: -
CDR3nt: TGTGCCATCAGTGAAGGGAGCTCTGGAAACACCATATATTTT
CDR3aa: CAISEGSSGNTIYF

v_gene: TRBV6-2/TRBV6-3
j_gene: TRBJ2-5
abundance: -
d_gene: TRBD1
CDR3nt: TGTGCCAGCAAAGCCGGGACAGGGAAAGAGACCCAGTACTTC
CDR3aa: CASKAGTGKETQYF

v_gene: TRBV7-2
j_gene: TRBJ1-2
abundance: -
d_gene: TRBD1
CDR3nt: TGTGCCAGCAGCCCCCCGGACAGGCCTCAATATGGCTACACCTTC
CDR3aa: CASSPPDRPQYGYTF

v_gene: TRBV12-3/TRBV12-4
j_gene: TRBJ1-5
abundance: many
d_gene: TRBD1
CDR3nt: TGTGCCAGCGCTGATACAGGGGGTGACAATCAGCCCCAGCATTTT
CDR3aa: CASADTGGDNQPQHF

v_gene: TRBV7-2
j_gene: TRBJ2-2
abundance: -
d_gene: TRBD2
CDR3nt: TGTGCCAGCAGCTTATATGCGGGAGGGTCGAACACCGGGGAGCTGTTTTTT
CDR3aa: CASSLYAGGSNTGELFF

v_gene: TRBV25-1
j_gene: TRBJ2-4
abundance: many
d_gene: -
CDR3nt: TGTGCCAGCAGAGACGCAAACATTCAGTACTTC
CDR3aa: CASRDANIQYF

v_gene: TRBV7-2
j_gene: TRBJ2-3
abundance: many
d_gene: -
CDR3nt: TGTGCCAGCAGCTTAGTTAAAGGCACAGATACGCAGTATTTT
CDR3aa: CASSLVKGTDTQYF

v_gene: TRBV20-1
j_gene: TRBJ2-1
abundance: few
d_gene: -
CDR3nt: TGCAGTGCTAGATGGGGGAGCGGCTTCTACAATGAGCAGTTCTTC
CDR3aa: CSARWGSGFYNEQFF

v_gene: TRBV5-1
j_gene: TRBJ2-7
abundance: many
d_gene: -
CDR3nt: TGCGCCAGCAGCTTTGACAGCTACTACGAGCAGTACTTC
CDR3aa: CASSFDSYYEQYF

v_gene: TRBV11-2
j_gene: TRBJ2-4
abundance: few
d_gene: TRBD1
CDR3nt: TGTGCCAGCAGCTTAGTGGAGACAGGGGCCTACGATCTTTTAGCCAAAAACATTCAGTACTTC
CDR3aa: CASSLVETGAYDLLAKNIQYF

v_gene: TRBV4-2
j_gene: TRBJ2-1
abundance: many
d_gene: TRBD2
CDR3nt: TGTGCCAGCAGCCAAGCTCTGACTAGCGGGAGTGAACCTTTATATGAGCAGTTCTTC
CDR3aa: CASSQALTSGSEPLYEQFF

v_gene: TRBV5-1
j_gene: TRBJ1-5
abundance: many
d_gene: -
CDR3nt: TGCGCCAGCAGCTTGGATCCGGATCAGCCCCAGCATTTT
CDR3aa: CASSLDPDQPQHF

v_gene: TRBV7-2
j_gene: TRBJ2-7
abundance: many
d_gene: -
CDR3nt: TGTGCCAGCAGCTTAGAACTGTCTCGGGAGCAGTACTTC
CDR3aa: CASSLELSREQYF

v_gene: TRBV28
j_gene: TRBJ2-3
abundance: -
d_gene: -
CDR3nt: TGTGCCAGCAGTTTAACCTCCTACGGGAGAAATACGCAGTATTTT
CDR3aa: CASSLTSYGRNTQYF

v_gene: TRBV12-3/TRBV12-4
j_gene: TRBJ1-5
abundance: many
d_gene: TRBD1
CDR3nt: TGTGCCAGCAGTCGAAAAAACAGGGGTCAGCCCCAGCATTTT
CDR3aa: CASSRKNRGQPQHF

v_gene: TRBV20-1
j_gene: TRBJ2-7
abundance: many
d_gene: -
CDR3nt: TGCAGTGCCAGACTAGTCAAGGCACCCTACGAGCAGTACTTC
CDR3aa: CSARLVKAPYEQYF

v_gene: TRBV12-3/TRBV12-4
j_gene: TRBJ2-2
abundance: many
d_gene: TRBD2
CDR3nt: TGTGCCAGCCTTGGCACAGGGACTAGCGCGCCAACCGGGGAGCTGTTTTTT
CDR3aa: CASLGTGTSAPTGELFF

v_gene: TRBV5-1
j_gene: TRBJ2-7
abundance: -
d_gene: -
CDR3nt: TGCGCCAGCAGCTTACCTACGCAGGGCTCCTACGGGCAGTACTTC
CDR3aa: CASSLPTQGSYGQYF

v_gene: TRBV7-7
j_gene: TRBJ1-4
abundance: many
d_gene: -
CDR3nt: TGTGCCAGCAGCTTAGAAGGCGGTCCTAATGAAAAACTGTTTTTT
CDR3aa: CASSLEGGPNEKLFF

v_gene: TRBV7-2
j_gene: TRBJ2-1
abundance: many
d_gene: -
CDR3nt: TGTGCCAGCAGCTTAGCGGGTTTGTCCTACAATGAGCAGTTCTTC
CDR3aa: CASSLAGLSYNEQFF

v_gene: TRBV28
j_gene: TRBJ2-6
abundance: -
d_gene: -
CDR3nt: TGTGCCAACAGTTTATATGGGGAAGCGAGCTCTGGGGCCAACGTCCTGACTTTC
CDR3aa: CANSLYGEASSGANVLTF

v_gene: TRBV7-9
j_gene: TRBJ2-5
abundance: many
d_gene: TRBD2
CDR3nt: TGTGCCAGCAGCTTCGGACTAGCGCAGCAAGAGACCCAGTACTTC
CDR3aa: CASSFGLAQQETQYF

v_gene: TRBV4-2
j_gene: TRBJ2-3
abundance: many
d_gene: -
CDR3nt: TGTGCCAGCAGCCAAGGTTCGGCGGGTACAGATACGCAGTATTTT
CDR3aa: CASSQGSAGTDTQYF

v_gene: TRBV5-6
j_gene: TRBJ2-1
abundance: -
d_gene: TRBD2
CDR3nt: TGTGCCAGCAGAAATCTAGCGGGGGCTTCCTACAATGAGCAGTTCTTC
CDR3aa: CASRNLAGASYNEQFF

v_gene: TRBV4-3
j_gene: TRBJ1-4
abundance: many
d_gene: -
CDR3nt: TGCGCCAGCAGCCAAGACGGCAATGAAAAACTGTTTTTT
CDR3aa: CASSQDGNEKLFF

v_gene: TRBV5-1
j_gene: TRBJ2-7
abundance: -
d_gene: TRBD2
CDR3nt: TGCGCCAGCAGCTGGACTAGCGGGTTGGACGAGCAGTACTTC
CDR3aa: CASSWTSGLDEQYF

v_gene: TRBV18
j_gene: TRBJ1-4
abundance: few
d_gene: TRBD1
CDR3nt: TGTGCCAGCTCGGGATTACAGGGGTTCAATGAAAAACTGTTTTTT
CDR3aa: CASSGLQGFNEKLFF

v_gene: TRBV29-1
j_gene: TRBJ2-2
abundance: many
d_gene: -
CDR3nt: TGCAGCGTCCGGGCTTCGGGGGACACCGGGGAGCTGTTTTTT
CDR3aa: CSVRASGDTGELFF

v_gene: TRBV12-3/TRBV12-4
j_gene: TRBJ2-3
abundance: -
d_gene: TRBD1
CDR3nt: TGTGCCAGCAGTCCCGGTCTGGACAGGGGAATCACAGATACGCAGTATTTT
CDR3aa: CASSPGLDRGITDTQYF

v_gene: TRBV29-1
j_gene: TRBJ2-7
abundance: many
d_gene: TRBD1
CDR3nt: TGCAGCGTAAGGACAGGCCCCTACGAGCAGTACTTC
CDR3aa: CSVRTGPYEQYF

v_gene: TRBV27
j_gene: TRBJ2-7
abundance: many
d_gene: -
CDR3nt: TGTGCCAGCAGGTTAGGATACGAGCAGTACTTC
CDR3aa: CASRLGYEQYF

v_gene: TRBV28
j_gene: TRBJ2-2
abundance: -
d_gene: -
CDR3nt: TGTGCCAGCAGTCCCCATAGGGACGGGAACACCGGGGAGCTGCTTTTT
CDR3aa: CASSPHRDGNTGELLF

v_gene: TRBV10-3
j_gene: TRBJ2-1
abundance: many
d_gene: TRBD2
CDR3nt: TGTGCCACGAGACTAGCGGGGAACAATGAGCAGTTCTTC
CDR3aa: CATRLAGNNEQFF

v_gene: TRBV6-6
j_gene: TRBJ2-7
abundance: many
d_gene: -
CDR3nt: TGTGCCAGCAGTTACGCCTCTGGTGAGCAGTACTTC
CDR3aa: CASSYASGEQYF

v_gene: TRBV7-2
j_gene: TRBJ2-3
abundance: many
d_gene: TRBD2
CDR3nt: TGTGCCAGCAGCTCGTTGACTAGCGGGGGCACAGATACGCAGTATTTT
CDR3aa: CASSSLTSGGTDTQYF